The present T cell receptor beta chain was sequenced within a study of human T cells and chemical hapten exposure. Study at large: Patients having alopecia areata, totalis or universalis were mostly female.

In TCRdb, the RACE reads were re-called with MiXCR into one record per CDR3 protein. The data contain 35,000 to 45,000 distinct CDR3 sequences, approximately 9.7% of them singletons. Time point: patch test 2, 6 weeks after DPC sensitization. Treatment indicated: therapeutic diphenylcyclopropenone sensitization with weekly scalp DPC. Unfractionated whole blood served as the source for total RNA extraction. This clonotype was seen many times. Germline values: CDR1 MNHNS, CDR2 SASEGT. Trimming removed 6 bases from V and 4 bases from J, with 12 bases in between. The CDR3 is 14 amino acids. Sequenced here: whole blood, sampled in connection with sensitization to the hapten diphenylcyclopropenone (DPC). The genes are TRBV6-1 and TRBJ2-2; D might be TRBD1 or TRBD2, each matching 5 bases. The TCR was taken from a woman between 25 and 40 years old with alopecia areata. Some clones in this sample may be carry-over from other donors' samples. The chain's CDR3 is CASRRDGVTGELFF. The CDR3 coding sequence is TGTGCCAGCAGGAGGGACGGGGTCACCGGGGAGCTGTTTTTT.